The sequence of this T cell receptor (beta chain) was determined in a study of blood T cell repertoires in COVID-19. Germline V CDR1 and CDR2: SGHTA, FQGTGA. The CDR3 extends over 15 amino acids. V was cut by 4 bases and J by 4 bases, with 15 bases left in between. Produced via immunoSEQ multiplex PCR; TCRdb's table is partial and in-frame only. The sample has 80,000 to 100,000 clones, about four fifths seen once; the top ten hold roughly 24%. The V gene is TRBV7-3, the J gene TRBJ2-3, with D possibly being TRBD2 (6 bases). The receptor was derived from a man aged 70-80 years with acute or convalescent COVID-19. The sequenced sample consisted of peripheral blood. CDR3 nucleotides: TGTGCCAGCAGCTCAAGGAGGACTACTCCAGATACGCAGTATTTT. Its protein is CASSSRRTTPDTQYF. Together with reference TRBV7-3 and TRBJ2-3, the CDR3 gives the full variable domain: GAGVSQTPSNKVTEKGKYVELRCDPISGHTALYWYRQSLGQGPEFLIYFQGTGAADDSGLPNDRFFAVRPEGSVSTLKIQRTERGDSAVYLCASSSRRTTPDTQYFGPGTRLTVL.